The clone carrying this TCR beta chain has more than one count but fewer than ten. Its antigen is currently unknown. The source of the sample is a study of T-cell reconstitution after alpha-beta-depleted transplantation in children. Study-wide findings and caveats: After transplant, high TCRbeta diversity at day 60 in some patients arose from surviving recipient T cells and thymic progenitors. When one year had passed after transplant, most T-cell counts and diversity came from newly produced T cells.

Construction of the TCRbeta library involved unique molecular identifiers. One entry per CDR3 protein, called by TCRdb with MiXCR from the PCR reads. The data contain 200,000 to 250,000 distinct CDR3 sequences, approximately 24% of them singletons. The TCR sequence derives from a female patient aged 2-9 years who had a stem cell transplant for congenital amegakaryocytic thrombocytopenia, so the T cells may come from the graft donor. This specimen consisted of PBMCs, mostly from graft donor cells, obtained 360 days after TCRalphabeta/CD19-depleted stem cell transplant.

The CDR3 protein is CASSELDEDTQYF. The CDR3, as DNA: TGTGCCAGCAGTGAACTTGACGAAGATACGCAGTATTTT. The chain carries TRBV6-1 and TRBJ2-3; D is uncertain. This CDR3 region has 13 residues. In germline, CDR1 is MNHNS, CDR2 SASEGT. Trimming cost V 2 bases and J 5 bases, with 8 bases left between them.